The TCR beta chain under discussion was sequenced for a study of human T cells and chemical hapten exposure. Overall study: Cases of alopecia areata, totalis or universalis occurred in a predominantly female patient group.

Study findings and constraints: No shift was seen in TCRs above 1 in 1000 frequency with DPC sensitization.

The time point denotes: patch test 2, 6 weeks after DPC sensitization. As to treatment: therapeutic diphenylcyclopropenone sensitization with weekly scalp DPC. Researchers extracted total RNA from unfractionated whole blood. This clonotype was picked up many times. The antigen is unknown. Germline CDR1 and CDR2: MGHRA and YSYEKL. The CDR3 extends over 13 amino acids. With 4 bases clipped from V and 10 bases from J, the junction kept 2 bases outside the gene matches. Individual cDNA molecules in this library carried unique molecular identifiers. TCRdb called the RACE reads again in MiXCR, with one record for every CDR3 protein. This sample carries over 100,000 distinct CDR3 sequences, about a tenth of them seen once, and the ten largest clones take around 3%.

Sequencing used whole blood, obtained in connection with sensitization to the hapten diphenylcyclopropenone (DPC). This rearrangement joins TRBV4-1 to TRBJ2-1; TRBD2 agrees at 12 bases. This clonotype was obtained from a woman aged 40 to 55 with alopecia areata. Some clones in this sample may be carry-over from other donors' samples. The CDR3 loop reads CASSPGLAGEQFF. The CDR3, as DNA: TGCGCCAGCAGCCCCGGACTAGCGGGGGAGCAGTTCTTC.